Listed here are 17 T cell receptor beta chains from one sample, sequenced in a study of blood T cells in healthy people across ages. The use of a sample-barcoded 5' primer and a J-beta primer mix characterized a second PCR of about 7 to 12 cycles. Each CDR3 protein gets one entry after TCRdb re-called the 5' RACE reads with MiXCR. The sample includes hundreds of thousands of distinct CDR3 sequences, around 30% of them seen just once. The sample comprised blood. Receptors were obtained from a woman between 65 and 79 years old in good health.

The V call is TRBV10-3, the J call TRBJ1-6, with TRBD1 matching over 7 bases. This CDR3 has 15 amino acids. Unmatched junction bases numbered 7, after V lost 6 bases and J lost 5 bases. The germline CDR1 and CDR2 sequences are ENHRY and SYGVKD. The CDR3 DNA follows: TGTGCCATCAGGAAAGGGACAGAAGATAATTCACCCCTCCACTTT. Its translation is CAIRKGTEDNSPLHF.

This clonotype was recorded many times. V gene TRBV7-8 combines with J gene TRBJ2-5, with 9 bases fitting TRBD1. V dropped 1 base and J dropped 5; count of bases not matched to a gene: 5. Germline lookup yields CDR1 SGHVS and CDR2 FQNEAQ. This CDR3 has 15 residues. CDR3 nucleotides: TGTGCCAGCAGCTTAGGAGACAGGGGGACGGAGACCCAGTACTTC. Amino acid sequence: CASSLGDRGTETQYF.

The chain links TRBV7-7 to TRBJ2-5; no clear D gene. V was trimmed by 5 bases and J by 5 bases, leaving 18 bases between them. The CDR3 extends over 15 amino acids. The germline CDR1 and CDR2 sequences are SSHAT and FNYEAQ (reference sequence). The CDR3 DNA reads as TGTGCCAGCAGCCCCGAAAATGGCGGTGCGGAGACCCAGTACTTC. Residues: CASSPENGGAETQYF.

This clonotype has more than one count but fewer than ten. This chain joins TRBV12-3 or TRBV12-4 and TRBJ2-1; 8 nucleotides match TRBD2. This CDR3 is 13 amino acids long. V shed 3 bases and J 8 bases; nucleotides not matched to a gene: 3. CDR3 sequence: CASSFSGDDEQFF. The CDR3 DNA reads as TGTGCCAGCAGTTTTAGCGGGGACGATGAGCAGTTCTTC.

This chain joins TRBV28 and TRBJ1-2; D not resolved. The V end was cut by 1 base, the J end by 8 bases, with 17 bases between. The CDR3 contains 15 residues. Germline V gene lookup returns CDR1 MDHEN and CDR2 SYDVKM. The CDR3 DNA follows: TGTGCCAGCAGTTTATCCCGGACGGCTAGGACGGGCTACACCTTC. It translates to CASSLSRTARTGYTF.

This clonotype appeared a few times. The chain combines TRBV4-1 with TRBJ2-7; perhaps TRBD1 as D (6 bases). The germline gives CDR1 MGHRA, CDR2 YSYEKL. Trimming removed 2 bases at V and 2 bases at J, with 16 bases between. This CDR3 region has 16 residues. CDR3 sequence (DNA): TGCGCCAGCAGCCAAAGACTGACAGGTCTAACCTACGAGCAGTACTTC. Translated, it gives CASSQRLTGLTYEQYF.

This chain links TRBV7-8 with TRBJ1-2, with TRBD1 matching over 7 bases. Germline trimming cut 3 bases from V and 8 bases from J; bases unmatched to any gene: 6. Germline lookup yields CDR1 SGHVS and CDR2 FQNEAQ. The CDR3 runs 13 residues. Written as DNA, the CDR3 is TGTGCCAGCAGCTTCGGGACAGAGGGAGGCTACACCTTC. It is translated as CASSFGTEGGYTF.

There are many counts of this clonotype. The rearrangement links TRBV6-2 or TRBV6-3 to TRBJ1-6; D not certain. The CDR3 is made up of 15 amino acids. Trimming stripped 4 bases from V and 8 bases from J, with 15 bases between. Germline V gives CDR1 MNHEY, CDR2 SVGEGT. The CDR3 nucleotides read TGTGCCAGCAGTTTTGGTACCTCAGGCGATTCACCCCTCCACTTT. It translates to CASSFGTSGDSPLHF.

V usage is TRBV7-2 and J usage is TRBJ1-4; D is possibly TRBD1 (6 bases). The CDR3 runs 16 residues. V was shortened by 3 bases and J by 7 bases, with 18 bases between the two germline ends. The germline gives CDR1 SGHTA, CDR2 FQGNSA. The CDR3 bases are TGTGCCAGCAGCTTGTTGGGGACAAGCTTAGGTGAAAAACTGTTTTTT. Encoded protein: CASSLLGTSLGEKLFF.

The V and J genes are TRBV29-1 and TRBJ2-5; possibly TRBD2 for D (5 bases). The germline gives CDR1 SQVTM, CDR2 ANQGSEA. This CDR3 spans 12 amino acids. The CDR3 bases are TGCAGTTACTACACGGGGAGAGAGACCCAGTACTTC. This codes for CSYYTGRETQYF.

V is TRBV12-3 or TRBV12-4 and J is TRBJ2-5; 7 positions agree with TRBD2. V shed 1 base and J 3 bases; nucleotides not matched to a gene: 23. The CDR3 is 21 residues long. CDR3 in DNA: TGTGCCAGCAGTTTAGTGCACAAGGGAGGGGTTCGGTATAAGACCAAAGAGACCCAGTACTTC. Its translation: CASSLVHKGGVRYKTKETQYF.

The chain has TRBV28 and TRBJ2-1; a possible D gene is TRBD2 (6 bases). The CDR3 has 17 residues. Trimming shortened V by 3 bases and J by 4 bases, and 19 bases separated the two germline ends. Germline V lookup: CDR1 MDHEN, CDR2 SYDVKM. DNA for the CDR3: TGTGCCAGCAGTTTGCCCGTTCGGCTAGCGAGTTACAATGAGCAGTTCTTC. Protein: CASSLPVRLASYNEQFF.

The table lists this clonotype with a few counts. The chain is built from TRBV3-1 and TRBJ1-1; D perhaps matches TRBD1 (5 bases). The CDR3 sequence is 15 residues long. Germline V gene data show CDR1 as LGHDT and CDR2 as YNNKEL (reference sequence). The V and J ends lost 4 bases and 8 bases respectively, with 20 bases between them. The CDR3 sequence is CASSRTTQGAGEAFF. The CDR3 nucleotides read TGTGCCAGCAGCCGTACCACCCAGGGAGCCGGAGAAGCTTTCTTT.

The rearrangement links TRBV27 to TRBJ1-1; no clear D gene. The germline gives CDR1 MNHEY, CDR2 SMNVEV (reference sequence). The CDR3 extends over 14 amino acids. Trimming pared 3 bases from V and 3 bases from J, leaving 11 bases between. The DNA of the CDR3 is TGTGCCAGCAGTTTGAAGTGGCGGGACACTGAAGCTTTCTTT. Residues: CASSLKWRDTEAFF.

The V and J genes are TRBV20-1 and TRBJ1-1; the D is unclear. In germline, CDR1 is DFQATT, CDR2 SNEGSKA (reference sequence). The CDR3 contains 10 residues. V was pared by 7 bases and J by 8 bases, with 11 bases between. Written as DNA, the CDR3 is TGCAGTGTTAGTAGTATGGAAGCTTTCTTT. Its translation: CSVSSMEAFF.

This clonotype turned up a few times. The chain has TRBV20-1 and TRBJ2-1; 14 nucleotides align to TRBD2. CDR3 length: 16 amino acids. J lost 7 bases, V lost 3 bases, and 8 bases had no gene match. CDR1 DFQATT and CDR2 SNEGSKA come from the germline V gene (reference sequence). CDR3 sequence reads: CSARTRTSGRWNEQFF. The CDR3 DNA follows: TGCAGTGCTAGGACAAGGACTAGCGGGAGGTGGAATGAGCAGTTCTTC.

This clonotype was counted between two and nine times. The chain couples TRBV7-9 to TRBJ2-5; D could derive from TRBD1 or TRBD2 (6 bases each). There are 15 residues in the CDR3. CDR1 is SEHNR, CDR2 FQNEAQ, per germline (reference sequence). With 5 bases removed from V and 2 bases from J, the gap between germline ends came to 15 bases. As DNA, the CDR3 is TGTGCCAGCAGCGGCGGGGACAATTTTCAAGAGACCCAGTACTTC. This codes for CASSGGDNFQETQYF.